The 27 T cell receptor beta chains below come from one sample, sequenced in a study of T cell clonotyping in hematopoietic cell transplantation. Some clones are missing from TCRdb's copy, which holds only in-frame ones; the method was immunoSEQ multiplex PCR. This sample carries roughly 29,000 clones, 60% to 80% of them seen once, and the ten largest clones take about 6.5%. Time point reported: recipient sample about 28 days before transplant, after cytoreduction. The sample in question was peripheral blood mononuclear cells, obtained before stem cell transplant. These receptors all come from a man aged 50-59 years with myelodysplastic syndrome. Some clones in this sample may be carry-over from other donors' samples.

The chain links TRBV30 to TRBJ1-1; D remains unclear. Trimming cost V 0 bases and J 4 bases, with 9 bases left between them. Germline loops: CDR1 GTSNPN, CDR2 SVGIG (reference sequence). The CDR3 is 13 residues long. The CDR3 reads CAWSVGSGTEAFF. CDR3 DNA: TGTGCCTGGAGTGTGGGATCGGGCACTGAAGCTTTCTTT. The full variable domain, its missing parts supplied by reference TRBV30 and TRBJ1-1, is SQTIHQWPATLVQPVGSPLSLECTVEGTSNPNLYWYRQAAGRGLQLLFYSVGIGQISSEVPQNLSASRPQDRQFILSSKKLLLSDSGFYLCAWSVGSGTEAFFGQGTRLTVV.

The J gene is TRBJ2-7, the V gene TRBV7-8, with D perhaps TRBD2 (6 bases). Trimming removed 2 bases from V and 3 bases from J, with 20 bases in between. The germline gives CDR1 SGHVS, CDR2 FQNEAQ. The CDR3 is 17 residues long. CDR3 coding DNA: TGTGCCAGCAGCTTAATAGCGGAGGGTTCCAGGGTCTACGAGCAGTACTTC. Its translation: CASSLIAEGSRVYEQYF.

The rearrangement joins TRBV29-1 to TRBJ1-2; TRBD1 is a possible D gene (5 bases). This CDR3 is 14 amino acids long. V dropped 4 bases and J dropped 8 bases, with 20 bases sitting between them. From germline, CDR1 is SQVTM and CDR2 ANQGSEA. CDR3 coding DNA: TGCAGCGTTGCCGGGTGGCTCGGGGCGGAGGGCTACACCTTC. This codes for CSVAGWLGAEGYTF.

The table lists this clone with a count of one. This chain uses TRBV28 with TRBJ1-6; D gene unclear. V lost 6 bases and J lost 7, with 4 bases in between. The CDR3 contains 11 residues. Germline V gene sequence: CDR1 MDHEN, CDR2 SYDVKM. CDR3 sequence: CASRQNSPLHF. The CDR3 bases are TGTGCCAGCAGACAGAATTCACCCCTCCACTTT. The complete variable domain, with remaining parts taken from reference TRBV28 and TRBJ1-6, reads DVKVTQSSRYLVKRTGEKVFLECVQDMDHENMFWYRQDPGLGLRLIYFSYDVKMKEKGDIPEGYSVSREKKERFSLILESASTNQTSMYLCASRQNSPLHFGNGTRLTVT.

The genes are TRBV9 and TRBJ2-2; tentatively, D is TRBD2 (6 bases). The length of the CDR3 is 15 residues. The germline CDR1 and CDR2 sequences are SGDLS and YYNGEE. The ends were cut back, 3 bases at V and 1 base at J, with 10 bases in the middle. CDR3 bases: TGTGCCAGCAGCGCCGGGACTCTGAACACCGGGGAGCTGTTTTTT. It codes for CASSAGTLNTGELFF.

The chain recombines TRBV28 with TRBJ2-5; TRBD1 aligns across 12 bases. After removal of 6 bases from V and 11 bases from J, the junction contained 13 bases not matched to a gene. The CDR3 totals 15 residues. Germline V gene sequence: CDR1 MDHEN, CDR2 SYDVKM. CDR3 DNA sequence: TGTGCCAGCAGGGGGGGACAGGGGGCCTTCTGGGAGCAGTACTTC. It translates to CASRGGQGAFWEQYF.

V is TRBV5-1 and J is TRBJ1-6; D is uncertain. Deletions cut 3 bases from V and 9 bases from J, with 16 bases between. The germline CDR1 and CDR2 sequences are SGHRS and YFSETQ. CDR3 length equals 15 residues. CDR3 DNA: TGCGCCAGCAGCTCAGGACCCGATTCGGGTTCACCCCTCCACTTT. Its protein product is CASSSGPDSGSPLHF. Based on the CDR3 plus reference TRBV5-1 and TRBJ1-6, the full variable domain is KAGVTQTPRYLIKTRGQQVTLSCSPISGHRSVSWYQQTPGQGLQFLFEYFSETQRNKGNFPGRFSGRQFSNSRSEMNVSTLELGDSALYLCASSSGPDSGSPLHFGNGTRLTVT.

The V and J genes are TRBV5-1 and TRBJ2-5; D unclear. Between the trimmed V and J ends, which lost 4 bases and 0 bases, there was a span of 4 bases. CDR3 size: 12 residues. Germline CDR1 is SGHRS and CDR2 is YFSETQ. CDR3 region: CASSVDQETQYF. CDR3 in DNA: TGCGCCAGCAGCGTAGACCAAGAGACCCAGTACTTC.

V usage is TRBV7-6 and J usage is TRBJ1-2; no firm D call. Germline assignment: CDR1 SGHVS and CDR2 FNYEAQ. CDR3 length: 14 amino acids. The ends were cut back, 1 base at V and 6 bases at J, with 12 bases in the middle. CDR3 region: CASSLESVGHGYTF. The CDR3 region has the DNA TGTGCCAGCAGCTTAGAGTCGGTAGGACATGGCTACACCTTC.

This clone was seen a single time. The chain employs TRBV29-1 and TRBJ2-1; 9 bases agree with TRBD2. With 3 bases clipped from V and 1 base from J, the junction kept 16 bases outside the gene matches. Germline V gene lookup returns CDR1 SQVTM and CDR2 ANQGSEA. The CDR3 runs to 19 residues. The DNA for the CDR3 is TGCAGCGTTGAGGGACTGGGCGGGGGGGTGATTACGTCCTACAATGAGCAGTTCTTC. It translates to CSVEGLGGGVITSYNEQFF.

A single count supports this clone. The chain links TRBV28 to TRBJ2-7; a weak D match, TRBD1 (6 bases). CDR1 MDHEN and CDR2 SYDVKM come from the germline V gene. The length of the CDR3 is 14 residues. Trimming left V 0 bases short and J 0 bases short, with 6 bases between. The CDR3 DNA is TGTGCCAGCAGTTTATGGGACAGCTCCTACGAGCAGTACTTC. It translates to CASSLWDSSYEQYF. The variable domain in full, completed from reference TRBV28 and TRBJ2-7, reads DVKVTQSSRYLVKRTGEKVFLECVQDMDHENMFWYRQDPGLGLRLIYFSYDVKMKEKGDIPEGYSVSREKKERFSLILESASTNQTSMYLCASSLWDSSYEQYFGPGTRLTVT.

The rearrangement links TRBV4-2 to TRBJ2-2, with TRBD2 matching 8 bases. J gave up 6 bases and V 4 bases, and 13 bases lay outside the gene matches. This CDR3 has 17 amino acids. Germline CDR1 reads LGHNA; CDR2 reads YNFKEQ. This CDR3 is CASSPLAGPEGAGELFF. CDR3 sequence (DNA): TGTGCCAGCAGCCCCCTAGCGGGCCCCGAGGGGGCCGGGGAGCTGTTTTTT.

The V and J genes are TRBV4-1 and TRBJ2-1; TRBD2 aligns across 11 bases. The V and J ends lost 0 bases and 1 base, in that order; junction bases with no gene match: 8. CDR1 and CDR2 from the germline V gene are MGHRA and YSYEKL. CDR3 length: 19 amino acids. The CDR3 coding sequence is TGCGCCAGCAGCCAAGAATCCTCCCTAGCGGGAGGATCCTACAATGAGCAGTTCTTC. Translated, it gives CASSQESSLAGGSYNEQFF.

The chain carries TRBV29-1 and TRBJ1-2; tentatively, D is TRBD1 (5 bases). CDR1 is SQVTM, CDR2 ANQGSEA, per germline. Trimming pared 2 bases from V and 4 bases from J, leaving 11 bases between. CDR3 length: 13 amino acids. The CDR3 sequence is CSVERDSTYGYTF. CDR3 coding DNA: TGCAGCGTTGAAAGAGACAGCACCTATGGCTACACCTTC.

CDR3 in DNA: TGTGCCAGCAGCGTGGGGGACCCCTATGGCTACACCTTC. It encodes CASSVGDPYGYTF. V usage is TRBV9 and J usage is TRBJ1-2, with D tentatively TRBD1 (5 bases). CDR1 is SGDLS and CDR2 is YYNGEE in the germline V gene. The CDR3 runs to 13 residues. V was pared by 2 bases and J by 4 bases, with 9 bases between.

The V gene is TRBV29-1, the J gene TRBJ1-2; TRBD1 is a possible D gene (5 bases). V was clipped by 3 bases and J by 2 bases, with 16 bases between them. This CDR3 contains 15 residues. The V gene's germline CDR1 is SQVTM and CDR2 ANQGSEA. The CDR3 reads CSVDGLGRRNYGYTF. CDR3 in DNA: TGCAGCGTTGATGGTCTGGGGCGCCGAAACTATGGCTACACCTTC.

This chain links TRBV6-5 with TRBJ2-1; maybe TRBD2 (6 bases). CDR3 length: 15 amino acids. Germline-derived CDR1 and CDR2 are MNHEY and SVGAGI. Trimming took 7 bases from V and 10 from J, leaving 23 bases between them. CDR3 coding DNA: TGTGCCAGCAACAGCCGGAGGGCCCCTGGGGCGGAGCAGTTCTTC. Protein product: CASNSRRAPGAEQFF.

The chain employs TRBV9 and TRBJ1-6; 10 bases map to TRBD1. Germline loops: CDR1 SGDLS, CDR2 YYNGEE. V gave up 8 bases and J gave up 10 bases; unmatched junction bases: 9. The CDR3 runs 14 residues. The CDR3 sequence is CASTTGTGVSPLHF. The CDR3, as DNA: TGTGCCAGTACCACCGGGACAGGGGTCTCACCCCTCCACTTT.

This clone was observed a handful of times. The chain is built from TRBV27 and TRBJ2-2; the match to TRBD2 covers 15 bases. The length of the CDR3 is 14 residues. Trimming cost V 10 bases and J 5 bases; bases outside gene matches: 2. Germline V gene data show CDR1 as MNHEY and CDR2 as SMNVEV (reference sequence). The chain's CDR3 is CATGTSGRTGELFF. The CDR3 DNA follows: TGTGCCACCGGGACTAGCGGGAGGACCGGGGAGCTGTTTTTT.

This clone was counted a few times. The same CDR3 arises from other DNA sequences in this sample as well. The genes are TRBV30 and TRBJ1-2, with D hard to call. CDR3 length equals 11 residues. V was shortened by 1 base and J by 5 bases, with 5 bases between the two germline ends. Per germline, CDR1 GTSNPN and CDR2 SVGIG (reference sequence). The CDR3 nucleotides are TGTGCCTGGAGTGGTAGTTATGGCTACACCTTC. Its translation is CAWSGSYGYTF.

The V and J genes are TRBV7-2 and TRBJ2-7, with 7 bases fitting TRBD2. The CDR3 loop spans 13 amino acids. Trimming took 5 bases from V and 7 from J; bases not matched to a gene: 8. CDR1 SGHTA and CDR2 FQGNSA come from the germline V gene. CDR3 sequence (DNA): TGTGCCAGCAGCACGGGGACTACCAGGGAGCAGTACTTC. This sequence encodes CASSTGTTREQYF.

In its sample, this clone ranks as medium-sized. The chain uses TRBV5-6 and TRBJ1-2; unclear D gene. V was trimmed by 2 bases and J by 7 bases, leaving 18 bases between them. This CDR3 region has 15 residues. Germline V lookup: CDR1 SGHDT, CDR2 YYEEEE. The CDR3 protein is CASSFLNGYHSGYTF. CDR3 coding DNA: TGTGCCAGCAGCTTCCTTAATGGTTACCACTCTGGCTACACCTTC. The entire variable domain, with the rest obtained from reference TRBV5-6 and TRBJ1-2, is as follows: DAGVTQSPTHLIKTRGQQVTLRCSPKSGHDTVSWYQQALGQGPQFIFQYYEEEERQRGNFPDRFSGHQFPNYSSELNVNALLLGDSALYLCASSFLNGYHSGYTFGSGTRLTVV.

As DNA, the CDR3 is TGTGCCAGCAGTGACGGGACAAACACCGGGGAGCTGTTTTTT. As protein: CASSDGTNTGELFF. The chain links TRBV6-4 to TRBJ2-2; D may be TRBD1 (6 bases). The CDR3 length is 14 residues. Germline V gene data show CDR1 as MRHNA and CDR2 as SNTAGT. V lost 2 bases and J lost 2, with 6 bases in between.

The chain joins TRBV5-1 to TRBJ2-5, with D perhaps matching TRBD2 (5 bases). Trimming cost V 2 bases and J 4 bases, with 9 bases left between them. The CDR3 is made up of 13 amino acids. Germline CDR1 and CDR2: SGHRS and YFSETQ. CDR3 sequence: CASSFVAGETQYF. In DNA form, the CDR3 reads TGCGCCAGCAGCTTTGTCGCGGGAGAGACCCAGTACTTC.

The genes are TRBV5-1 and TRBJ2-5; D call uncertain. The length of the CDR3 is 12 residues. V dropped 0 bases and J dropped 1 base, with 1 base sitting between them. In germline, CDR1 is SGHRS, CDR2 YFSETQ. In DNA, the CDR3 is TGCGCCAGCAGCTTGGCCCAAGAGACCCAGTACTTC. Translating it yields CASSLAQETQYF.

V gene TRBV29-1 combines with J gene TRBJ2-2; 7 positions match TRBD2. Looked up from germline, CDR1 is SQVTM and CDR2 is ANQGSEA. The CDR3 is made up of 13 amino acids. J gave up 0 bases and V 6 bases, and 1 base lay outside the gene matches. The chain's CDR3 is CSVGGTNTGELFF. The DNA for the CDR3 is TGCAGCGTGGGGGGGACGAACACCGGGGAGCTGTTTTTT.

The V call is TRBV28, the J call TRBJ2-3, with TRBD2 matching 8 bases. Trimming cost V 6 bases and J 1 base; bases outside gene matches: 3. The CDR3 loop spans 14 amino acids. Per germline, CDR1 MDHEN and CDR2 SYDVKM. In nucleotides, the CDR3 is TGTGCCAGCAGGCTAGCGGGCCGCACAGATACGCAGTATTTT. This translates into CASRLAGRTDTQYF.